The sequence of this T cell receptor (beta chain) was determined in a study of OX40 agonist ivuxolimab in advanced cancers. Study-level background: Eligibility admitted prior anti-PD-1, anti-PD-L1 or anti-CTLA-4 therapy; about 39% had some. Partial responses, seen in three patients, involved one hepatocellular carcinoma and two cutaneous melanomas.

Turning to this clone: Its target is unknown. Mismatch with germline at one junction end may stem from a read error. Other DNA sequences of this sample code for an identical CDR3.

From germline, CDR1 is MNHEY and CDR2 SVGAGI. The CDR3 is 16 amino acids. TCRdb's copy holds only in-frame clones and misses some; the assay was immunoSEQ multiplex PCR. Among under 80,000 clones, 90% were seen once, and the ten largest hold approximately 1.8%. Study-wide results and limits: The average count of expanded clones was higher among CD8+ T cells than among CD4+. Which antigen the expanded peripheral T cells recognized is unknown.

The chain carries TRBV6-5 and TRBJ1-6; D gene ambiguous. This clonotype was obtained from an adult with an advanced solid tumor such as melanoma, head and neck, liver or kidney cancer. This specimen was CD4+ or CD8+ T cells sorted from blood, taken in a trial of the OX40 agonist ivuxolimab. CDR3 DNA sequence: TGTGCTAGCAGTTACTCGGGCTTGTCAGAGAATTCACCCCTCCACTTT. It translates to CASSYSGLSENSPLHF.